A selection of T cell receptor beta chains follows, all from one sample in a study of low-dose radiotherapy and immunotherapy resistance in tumors. Via MiXCR, TCRdb re-called the reads, giving one row per CDR3 protein. Among 35,000 to 45,000 distinct CDR3 sequences listed, roughly 30% were seen once. The sequencing used PBMCs, collected before treatment. Receptor source: a male donor with gallbladder cancer. Both conserved end residues are part of each CDR3. The D gene is left open where the match is weak. Not every row has a clone size; where given, it reads once, few, many or a size class.

cdr3_nt,cdr3_aa,clone_size,v_call,j_call,d_call
TGCGCCAGCAGCTCGGCAGGACAGGGCCTGAATGAGCAGTTCTTC,CASSSAGQGLNEQFF,-,TRBV5-1,TRBJ2-1,TRBD1
TGTGCCAGCAGTGACACGGGGGTCCTCAATCAGCCCCAGCATTTT,CASSDTGVLNQPQHF,few,TRBV2,TRBJ1-5,-
TGTGCCAGCAGTTCCTCGACAGGGAAAAGTGGCAATGAGCAGTTCTTC,CASSSSTGKSGNEQFF,-,TRBV28,TRBJ2-1,TRBD1
TGTGCCAGCAGCCCGACAGACCAAGAGACCCAGTACTTC,CASSPTDQETQYF,many,TRBV5-4,TRBJ2-5,-
TGTGCCAGCAGCTTGGCGGGGGGGGCCCAAAAGTTCTTC,CASSLAGGAQKFF,many,TRBV5-4,TRBJ2-1,TRBD2
TGTGCCAGCACAACGGTTAGCACAGATACGCAGTATTTT,CASTTVSTDTQYF,many,TRBV6-2/TRBV6-3,TRBJ2-3,-
TGTGCCAGCAGCTTAAATGTTCTGACGTCTCGATTCGACAGGGAAGTATTGGGTAGTGAGCAGTTCTTC,CASSLNVLTSRFDREVLGSEQFF,-,TRBV7-8,TRBJ2-1,TRBD1
TGCGCCAGCAGCTTGCAGTCCACAGATACGCAGTATTTT,CASSLQSTDTQYF,many,TRBV5-1,TRBJ2-3,-
TGTGCCAGCAGTGAAGCGGAGACCCAGTACTTC,CASSEAETQYF,many,TRBV2,TRBJ2-5,-
TGTGCCAGCAGCGTAGGCGGACTAGCGGGGACCAAAAACATTCAGTACTTC,CASSVGGLAGTKNIQYF,-,TRBV9,TRBJ2-4,TRBD2
TGCAGTGCTAGAGATTTAGGACAGGGGGCCCACGAGCAGTACTTC,CSARDLGQGAHEQYF,many,TRBV20-1,TRBJ2-7,TRBD1
TGTGCCAGCAGACAGGGACAGGGTGGGTCCTACGAGCAGTACTTC,CASRQGQGGSYEQYF,many,TRBV7-2,TRBJ2-7,TRBD1
TGTGCCAGCAGTTTTTTTTTTTTGTCGACTAGCGGGAACTACAATGAGCAGTTCTTC,CASSFFFLSTSGNYNEQFF,few,TRBV28,TRBJ2-1,TRBD2
TGCGCCAGCATTCCGGGACAGGGGTCACCCCTCCACTTT,CASIPGQGSPLHF,-,TRBV10-2,TRBJ1-6,TRBD1
TGCGCCAGCAGCTACAACCACGATTACGAGCAGTACTTC,CASSYNHDYEQYF,-,TRBV5-1,TRBJ2-7,-
TGTGCCAGCAGCCCCAACCTCGGGCAATCCTACGAGCAGTACTTC,CASSPNLGQSYEQYF,many,TRBV7-2,TRBJ2-7,-
TGTGCCAGCAGCGTCAAGAGCTCCTATAATTCACCCCTCCACTTT,CASSVKSSYNSPLHF,-,TRBV6-2/TRBV6-3,TRBJ1-6,-
TGTGCCAGCAGTTTAGGGGCTGGCGGGGAGCTGTTTTTT,CASSLGAGGELFF,-,TRBV28,TRBJ2-2,-
TGCGCCAGCACTCCGGGACAGGGGGATTCCGGGGAGCTGTTTTTT,CASTPGQGDSGELFF,few,TRBV5-1,TRBJ2-2,TRBD1
TGTGCCAGTAGCAAAGGATTAAGACAGGGGGCTGGTGGCTACACCTTC,CASSKGLRQGAGGYTF,many,TRBV19,TRBJ1-2,TRBD1
TGTGCCAGCAGTGACTTAGACGCTCGATACAATGAGCAGTTCTTC,CASSDLDARYNEQFF,medium-sized,TRBV28,TRBJ2-1,-
TGCAGCGTCCCAAGGTGGGACAGGGTTTGGGAGCAGTTCTTC,CSVPRWDRVWEQFF,-,TRBV29-1,TRBJ2-1,TRBD1
TGTGCCAGCAGTCCCTCGGGGGTGGGTCACGAGCAGTACTTC,CASSPSGVGHEQYF,-,TRBV27,TRBJ2-7,-
TGTGCCAGCAGCGCCCGACTAGTCTCCTACAATGAGCAGTTCTTC,CASSARLVSYNEQFF,medium-sized,TRBV9,TRBJ2-1,-
TGTGCCAGCAGCTTAGGTCTTAGCCCAGAAATATACGAGCAGTACTTC,CASSLGLSPEIYEQYF,many,TRBV7-9,TRBJ2-7,-
TGTGCCAGCAGCATATCAGGGGCGCCTGGAAACACCATATATTTT,CASSISGAPGNTIYF,many,TRBV7-3,TRBJ1-3,-
TGTGCCAGCAGTTTCGGGACTAGCAGGTACAATGAGCAGTTCTTC,CASSFGTSRYNEQFF,many,TRBV5-4,TRBJ2-1,TRBD2